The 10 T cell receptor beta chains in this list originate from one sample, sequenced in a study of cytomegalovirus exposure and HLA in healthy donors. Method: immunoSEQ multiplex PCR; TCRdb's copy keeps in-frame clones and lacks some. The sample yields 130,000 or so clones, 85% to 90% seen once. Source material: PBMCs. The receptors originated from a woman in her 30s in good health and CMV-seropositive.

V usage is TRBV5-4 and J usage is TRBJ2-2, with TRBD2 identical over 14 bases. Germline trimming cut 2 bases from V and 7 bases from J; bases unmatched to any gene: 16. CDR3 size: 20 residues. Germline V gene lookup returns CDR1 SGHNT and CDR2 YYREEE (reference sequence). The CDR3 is CASSLGPGLAGAGKNGELFF. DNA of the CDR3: TGTGCCAGCAGCTTAGGGCCGGGACTAGCGGGAGCGGGCAAAAACGGGGAGCTGTTTTTT.

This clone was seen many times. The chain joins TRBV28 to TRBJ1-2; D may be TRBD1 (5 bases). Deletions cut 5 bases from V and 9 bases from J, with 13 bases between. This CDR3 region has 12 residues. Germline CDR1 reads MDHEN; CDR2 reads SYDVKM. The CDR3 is CASSPRDRSYTF. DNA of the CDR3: TGTGCCAGCAGTCCCAGGGATAGGAGCTACACCTTC.

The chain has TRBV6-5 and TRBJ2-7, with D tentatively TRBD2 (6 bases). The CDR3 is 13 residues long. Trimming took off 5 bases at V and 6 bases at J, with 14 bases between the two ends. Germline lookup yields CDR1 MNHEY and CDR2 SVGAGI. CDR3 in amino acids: CASSQGLSSEQYF. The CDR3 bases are TGTGCCAGCAGTCAGGGACTCTCCAGCGAGCAGTACTTC.

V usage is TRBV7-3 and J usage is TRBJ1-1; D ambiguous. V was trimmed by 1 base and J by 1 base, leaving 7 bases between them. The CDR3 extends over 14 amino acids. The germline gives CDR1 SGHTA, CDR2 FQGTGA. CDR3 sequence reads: CASSLKHQNTEAFF. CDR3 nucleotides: TGTGCCAGCAGCTTAAAACATCAGAACACTGAAGCTTTCTTT. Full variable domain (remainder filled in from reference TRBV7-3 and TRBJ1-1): GAGVSQTPSNKVTEKGKYVELRCDPISGHTALYWYRQSLGQGPEFLIYFQGTGAADDSGLPNDRFFAVRPEGSVSTLKIQRTERGDSAVYLCASSLKHQNTEAFFGQGTRLTVV.

CDR3 loop: CASSLGDSSYEQYF. The CDR3 DNA reads TGTGCCAGCAGCTTAGGGGACTCGAGCTACGAGCAGTACTTC. J is TRBJ2-7 and V is TRBV7-2; D is possibly TRBD2 (6 bases). Germline-derived CDR1 and CDR2 are SGHTA and FQGNSA. The ends were cut back, 1 base at V and 3 bases at J, with 10 bases in the middle. The CDR3 is 14 amino acids.

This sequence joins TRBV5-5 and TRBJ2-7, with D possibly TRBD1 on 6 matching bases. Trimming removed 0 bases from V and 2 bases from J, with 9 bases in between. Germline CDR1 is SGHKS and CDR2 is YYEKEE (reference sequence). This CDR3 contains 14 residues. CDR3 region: CASSLGQATYEQYF. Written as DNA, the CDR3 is TGTGCCAGCAGCTTGGGACAGGCAACCTACGAGCAGTACTTC.

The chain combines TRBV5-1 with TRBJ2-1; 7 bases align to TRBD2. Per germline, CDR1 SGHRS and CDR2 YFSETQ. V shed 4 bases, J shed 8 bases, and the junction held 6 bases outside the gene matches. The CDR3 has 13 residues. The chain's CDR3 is CASSAGAGDEQFF. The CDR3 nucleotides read TGCGCCAGCAGCGCGGGAGCTGGGGATGAGCAGTTCTTC. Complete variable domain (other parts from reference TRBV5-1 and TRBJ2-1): KAGVTQTPRYLIKTRGQQVTLSCSPISGHRSVSWYQQTPGQGLQFLFEYFSETQRNKGNFPGRFSGRQFSNSRSEMNVSTLELGDSALYLCASSAGAGDEQFFGPGTRLTVL.

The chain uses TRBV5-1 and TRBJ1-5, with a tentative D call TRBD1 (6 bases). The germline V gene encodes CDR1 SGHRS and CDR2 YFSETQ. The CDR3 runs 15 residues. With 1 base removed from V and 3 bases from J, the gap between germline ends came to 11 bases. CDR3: CASSLTGTINQPQHF. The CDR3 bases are TGCGCCAGCAGCTTGACGGGGACAATCAATCAGCCCCAGCATTTT.

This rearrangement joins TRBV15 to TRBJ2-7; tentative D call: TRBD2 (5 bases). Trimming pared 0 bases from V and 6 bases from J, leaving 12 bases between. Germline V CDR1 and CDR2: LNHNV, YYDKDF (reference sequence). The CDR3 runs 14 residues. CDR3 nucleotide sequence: TGTGCCACCAGCAGAGATGAGACTACAGCCGAGCAGTACTTC. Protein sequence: CATSRDETTAEQYF.

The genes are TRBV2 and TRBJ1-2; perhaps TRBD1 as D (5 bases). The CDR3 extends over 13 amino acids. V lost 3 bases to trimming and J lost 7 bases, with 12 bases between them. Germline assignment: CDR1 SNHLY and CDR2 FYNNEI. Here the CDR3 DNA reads TGTGCCAGCAGTGATTGGCGGGACTTTGGCTACACCTTC. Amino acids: CASSDWRDFGYTF. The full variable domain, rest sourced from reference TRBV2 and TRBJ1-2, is EPEVTQTPSHQVTQMGQEVILRCVPISNHLYFYWYRQILGQKVEFLVSFYNNEISEKSEIFDDQFSVERPDGSNFTLKIRSTKLEDSAMYFCASSDWRDFGYTFGSGTRLTVV.